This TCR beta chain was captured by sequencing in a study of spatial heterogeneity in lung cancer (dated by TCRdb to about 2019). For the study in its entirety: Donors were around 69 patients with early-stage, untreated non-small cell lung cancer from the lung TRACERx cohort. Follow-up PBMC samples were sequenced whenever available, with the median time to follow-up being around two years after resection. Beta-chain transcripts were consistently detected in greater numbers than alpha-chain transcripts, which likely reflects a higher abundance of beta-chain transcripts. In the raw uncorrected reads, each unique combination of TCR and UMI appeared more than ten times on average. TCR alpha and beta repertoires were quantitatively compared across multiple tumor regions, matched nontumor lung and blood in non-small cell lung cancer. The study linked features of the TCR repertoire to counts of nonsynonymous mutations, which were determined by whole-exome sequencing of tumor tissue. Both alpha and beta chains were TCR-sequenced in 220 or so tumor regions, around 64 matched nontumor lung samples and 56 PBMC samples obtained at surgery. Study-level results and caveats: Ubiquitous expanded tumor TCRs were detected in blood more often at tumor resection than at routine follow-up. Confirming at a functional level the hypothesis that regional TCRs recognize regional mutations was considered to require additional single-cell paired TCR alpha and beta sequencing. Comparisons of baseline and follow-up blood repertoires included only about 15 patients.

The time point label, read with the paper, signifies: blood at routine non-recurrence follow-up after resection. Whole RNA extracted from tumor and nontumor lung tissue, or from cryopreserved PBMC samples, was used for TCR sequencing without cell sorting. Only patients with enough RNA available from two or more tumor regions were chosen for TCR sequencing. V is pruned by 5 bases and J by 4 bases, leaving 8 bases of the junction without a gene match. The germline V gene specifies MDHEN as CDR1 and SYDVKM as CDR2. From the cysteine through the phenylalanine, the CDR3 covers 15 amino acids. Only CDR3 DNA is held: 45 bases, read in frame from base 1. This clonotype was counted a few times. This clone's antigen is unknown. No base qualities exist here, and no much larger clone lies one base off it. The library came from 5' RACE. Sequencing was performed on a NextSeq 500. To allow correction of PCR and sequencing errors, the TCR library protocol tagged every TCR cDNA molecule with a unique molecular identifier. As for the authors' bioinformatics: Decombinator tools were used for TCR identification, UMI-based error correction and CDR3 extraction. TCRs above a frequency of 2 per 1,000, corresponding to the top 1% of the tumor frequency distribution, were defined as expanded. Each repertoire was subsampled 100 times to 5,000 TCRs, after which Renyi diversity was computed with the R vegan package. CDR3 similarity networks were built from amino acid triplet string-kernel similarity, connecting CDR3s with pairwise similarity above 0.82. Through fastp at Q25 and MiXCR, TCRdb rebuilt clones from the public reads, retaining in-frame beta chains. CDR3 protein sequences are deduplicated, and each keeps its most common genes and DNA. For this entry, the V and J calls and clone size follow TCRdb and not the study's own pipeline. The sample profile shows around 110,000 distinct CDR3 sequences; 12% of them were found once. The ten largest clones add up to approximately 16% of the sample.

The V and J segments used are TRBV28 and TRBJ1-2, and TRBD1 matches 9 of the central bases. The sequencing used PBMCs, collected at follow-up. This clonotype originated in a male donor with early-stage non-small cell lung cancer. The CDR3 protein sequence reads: CASSLGQGRGYGYTF. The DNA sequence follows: TGTGCCAGCAGTCTAGGACAGGGGCGGGGCTATGGCTACACCTTC.